This TCR beta chain was identified in a study of blood T cell repertoires in COVID-19. As for the study in general: The origin of the acute and convalescent COVID-19 samples was the United States, Italy and Spain. T cells, B-cell-depleted T cells, or PBMCs supplied cDNA or gDNA.

Study processing details: Estimates of nucleated cell counts were drawn from the amplification of reference gene primers. Here immunoSEQ multiplex PCR was the method, and the copy in TCRdb shows in-frame clones only, minus some. V and J calls and clone size are given by that table; D and trimming were obtained from the DNA. The table includes 180,000 or so clones, roughly four fifths detected once. Trimming cost V 5 bases and J 5 bases, with 12 bases left between them. This CDR3 is 13 amino acids long. The chain is built from TRBV12-3 or TRBV12-4 and TRBJ2-5; weak D call: TRBD1 (6 bases). This TCR came from a human donor with acute or convalescent COVID-19. The donor label of this sample is uncertain. The sequencing input was peripheral blood. The CDR3 DNA sequence: TGTGCCAGCAGTCGAGGGGGACGGGAGACCCAGTACTTC. It yields the protein CASSRGGRETQYF.